The clone carrying this T cell receptor (beta chain) has only one observation. Its cognate antigen is unknown. This CDR3 contains 15 residues. Germline V CDR1 and CDR2: SGHRS, YFSETQ. J lost 1 base, V lost 5 bases, and 2 bases had no gene match. The entry originates in a study of human thymus T cells. The repertoire was sequenced with immunoSEQ multiplex PCR; TCRdb's copy has only in-frame clones and lacks some. This sample has fewer than 85,000 clones; 90% to 95% occur once, and the top ten carry approximately 0.032%. Thymic samples were excised during corrective heart operations. Among the donors, all were healthy Finnish infants having corrective surgery for congenital heart defects. Study-level findings and limits: An apparent bias in V and J gene usage was seen in thymic and blood repertoires. What related research reported was that thymic repertoires overlapped highly among unrelated individuals.

The chain recombines TRBV5-1 with TRBJ2-6, with 8 bases identical to TRBD2. Sequences were obtained from thymus tissue. This TCR derives from a girl in the first two years of life with a congenital heart defect but otherwise immunologically healthy. The CDR3 region has the DNA TGCGCCAGCAGTCGGGAGGGGTCTGGGGCCAACGTCCTGACTTTC. Protein product: CASSREGSGANVLTF. Full variable domain (missing parts from reference TRBV5-1 and TRBJ2-6): KAGVTQTPRYLIKTRGQQVTLSCSPISGHRSVSWYQQTPGQGLQFLFEYFSETQRNKGNFPGRFSGRQFSNSRSEMNVSTLELGDSALYLCASSREGSGANVLTFGAGSRLTVL.